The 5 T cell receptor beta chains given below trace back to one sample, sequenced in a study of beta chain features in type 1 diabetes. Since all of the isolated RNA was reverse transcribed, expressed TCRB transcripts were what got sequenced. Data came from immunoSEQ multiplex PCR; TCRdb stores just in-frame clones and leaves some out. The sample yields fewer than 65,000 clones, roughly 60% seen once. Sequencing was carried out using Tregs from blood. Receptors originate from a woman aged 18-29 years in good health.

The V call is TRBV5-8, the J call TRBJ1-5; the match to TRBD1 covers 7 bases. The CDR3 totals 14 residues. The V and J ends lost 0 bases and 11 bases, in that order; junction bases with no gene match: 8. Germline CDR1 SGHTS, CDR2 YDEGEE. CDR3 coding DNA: TGTGCCAGCAGCTTGGCCTCCCGACAGGGCGCCCAGCATTTT. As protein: CASSLASRQGAQHF.

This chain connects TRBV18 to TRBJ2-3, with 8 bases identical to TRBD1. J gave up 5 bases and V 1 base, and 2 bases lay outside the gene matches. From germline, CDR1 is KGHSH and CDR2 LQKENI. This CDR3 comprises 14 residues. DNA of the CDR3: TGTGCCAGCTCACCACTACAGGGGGTAGATACGCAGTATTTT. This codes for CASSPLQGVDTQYF.

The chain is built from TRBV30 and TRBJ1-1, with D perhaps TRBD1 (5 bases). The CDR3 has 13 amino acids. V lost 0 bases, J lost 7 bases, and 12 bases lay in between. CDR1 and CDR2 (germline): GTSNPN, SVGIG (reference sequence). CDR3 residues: CAWSVRQGFEAFF. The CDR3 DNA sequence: TGTGCCTGGAGTGTAAGGCAGGGCTTTGAAGCTTTCTTT.

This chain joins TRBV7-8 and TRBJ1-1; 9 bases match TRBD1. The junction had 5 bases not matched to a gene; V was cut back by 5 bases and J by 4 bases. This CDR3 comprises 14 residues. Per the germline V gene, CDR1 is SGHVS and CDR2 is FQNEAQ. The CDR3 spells CASSPRDRVTEAFF. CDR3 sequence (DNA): TGTGCCAGCAGCCCCCGGGACAGGGTCACTGAAGCTTTCTTT.

The CDR3 loop reads CASCPGGETQYF. CDR3 nucleotides: TGTGCCAGCTGCCCAGGGGGGGAGACCCAGTACTTC. V usage is TRBV6-6 and J usage is TRBJ2-5; TRBD1 is a possible D gene (7 bases). Per germline, CDR1 MNHNY and CDR2 SVGAGI (reference sequence). The CDR3 length is 12 residues. Trimming pared 8 bases from V and 5 bases from J, leaving 12 bases between.